A selection of T cell receptor beta chains follows, all from one sample in a study of vaccination effects on CD4 cells after COVID-19. Their cognate antigens are unknown. The assay was immunoSEQ multiplex PCR, and TCRdb's table has in-frame clones only and misses some. The table lists roughly 59,000 clones, around 80% of them singletons. The sample consisted of CD4+ T cells from PBMCs cultured with HCoV-OC43 spike peptides, taken after COVID-19 vaccination. The receptors were gathered from a human donor who received a COVID-19 vaccine. CDR3s include the opening cysteine and the closing phenylalanine or tryptophan. The D gene is left open where the match is weak. Only part of the rows carry a size: once, few, many, or a class if the clone is expanded.

clone size: -
D gene: TRBD1
V gene: TRBV3-1/TRBV3-2
J gene: TRBJ1-1
CDR3 protein: CASSHQDRANTEAFF
CDR3 DNA: TGTGCCAGCAGCCACCAAGACAGGGCGAACACTGAAGCTTTCTTT

clone size: -
D gene: -
V gene: TRBV7-2
J gene: TRBJ1-3
CDR3 protein: CASSLTHRASSGNTIYF
CDR3 DNA: TGTGCCAGCAGCTTAACCCACAGGGCGAGCTCTGGAAACACCATATATTTT

clone size: -
D gene: -
V gene: TRBV5-1
J gene: TRBJ2-1
CDR3 protein: CASSLHGISNEQFF
CDR3 DNA: TGCGCCAGCAGCTTGCACGGTATCTCCAATGAGCAGTTCTTC

clone size: -
D gene: TRBD1
V gene: TRBV9
J gene: TRBJ1-3
CDR3 protein: CASSGIDRAAGNTIYF
CDR3 DNA: TGTGCCAGCAGCGGAATCGACAGGGCCGCTGGAAACACCATATATTTT

clone size: few
D gene: TRBD2
V gene: TRBV6-4
J gene: TRBJ2-3
CDR3 protein: CASSDTSGATDTQYF
CDR3 DNA: TGTGCCAGCAGTGACACGAGCGGGGCAACAGATACGCAGTATTTT

clone size: -
D gene: -
V gene: TRBV28
J gene: TRBJ1-2
CDR3 protein: CASSPSSYGYTF
CDR3 DNA: TGTGCCAGCAGTCCATCAAGCTATGGCTACACCTTC

clone size: -
D gene: -
V gene: TRBV6-2/TRBV6-3
J gene: TRBJ1-2
CDR3 protein: CASSYAYGYTF
CDR3 DNA: TGTGCCAGCAGTTACGCCTATGGCTACACCTTC

clone size: few
D gene: -
V gene: TRBV30
J gene: TRBJ1-6
CDR3 protein: CAWSVQQLYNSPLHF
CDR3 DNA: TGTGCCTGGAGTGTACAACAGTTGTATAATTCACCCCTCCACTTT

clone size: -
D gene: TRBD1
V gene: TRBV24-1
J gene: TRBJ1-4
CDR3 protein: CATSDFKGASPEKLFF
CDR3 DNA: TGTGCCACCAGTGATTTTAAGGGGGCGTCTCCTGAAAAACTGTTTTTT

clone size: -
D gene: -
V gene: TRBV7-8
J gene: TRBJ1-5
CDR3 protein: CASSIDWLGRQNSNQPQHF
CDR3 DNA: TGTGCCAGCAGCATAGATTGGTTAGGTAGACAGAATAGCAATCAGCCCCAGCATTTT

clone size: -
D gene: -
V gene: TRBV7-8
J gene: TRBJ2-3
CDR3 protein: CASSLSGANTDTQYF
CDR3 DNA: TGTGCCAGCAGCTTATCCGGTGCCAACACAGATACGCAGTATTTT

clone size: -
D gene: -
V gene: TRBV2
J gene: TRBJ1-6
CDR3 protein: CASSEVGTGTYSPLHF
CDR3 DNA: TGTGCCAGCAGTGAAGTTGGAACAGGCACCTATTCACCCCTCCACTTT

clone size: -
D gene: -
V gene: TRBV24-1
J gene: TRBJ2-1
CDR3 protein: CATTGVLDREQFF
CDR3 DNA: TGTGCCACCACCGGGGTCTTAGACAGGGAGCAGTTCTTC

clone size: -
D gene: -
V gene: TRBV6-2/TRBV6-3
J gene: TRBJ1-5
CDR3 protein: CASSYGPAVSNQPQHF
CDR3 DNA: TGTGCCAGCAGTTACGGGCCAGCCGTCAGCAATCAGCCCCAGCATTTT

clone size: -
D gene: -
V gene: TRBV5-1
J gene: TRBJ1-2
CDR3 protein: CASSLVVLSGYTF
CDR3 DNA: TGCGCCAGCAGCTTGGTGGTGTTGTCTGGCTACACCTTC

clone size: -
D gene: -
V gene: TRBV3-1/TRBV3-2
J gene: TRBJ1-1
CDR3 protein: CASSQEGSGPRAFF
CDR3 DNA: TGTGCCAGCAGCCAAGAAGGCTCAGGTCCTAGAGCTTTCTTT

clone size: -
D gene: TRBD2
V gene: TRBV4-3
J gene: TRBJ2-1
CDR3 protein: CASSRKGLADNNEQFF
CDR3 DNA: TGCGCCAGCAGCCGGAAAGGACTAGCGGACAACAATGAGCAGTTCTTC

clone size: -
D gene: -
V gene: TRBV6-6
J gene: TRBJ2-5
CDR3 protein: CASTLRGTGQETQYF
CDR3 DNA: TGTGCCAGCACCTTACGGGGGACGGGACAAGAGACCCAGTACTTC

clone size: once
D gene: TRBD1
V gene: TRBV23-1
J gene: TRBJ1-5
CDR3 protein: CASSQSGQGRKWANQPQHF
CDR3 DNA: TGCGCCAGCAGTCAGTCGGGACAGGGGAGGAAATGGGCCAATCAGCCCCAGCATTTT

clone size: -
D gene: -
V gene: TRBV6-1
J gene: TRBJ1-5
CDR3 protein: CASSELQRGQPQHF
CDR3 DNA: TGTGCCAGCAGTGAACTACAAAGGGGTCAGCCCCAGCATTTT

clone size: few
D gene: -
V gene: TRBV7-9
J gene: TRBJ1-6
CDR3 protein: CASSIRDGLSPLHF
CDR3 DNA: TGTGCCAGCAGCATCCGGGACGGCCTTTCACCCCTCCACTTT

clone size: -
D gene: TRBD1
V gene: TRBV18
J gene: TRBJ1-1
CDR3 protein: CASSPQTGFTEAFF
CDR3 DNA: TGTGCCAGCTCACCACAGACAGGGTTTACTGAAGCTTTCTTT

clone size: -
D gene: -
V gene: TRBV6-6
J gene: TRBJ1-1
CDR3 protein: CASSYTEAFF
CDR3 DNA: TGTGCCAGCAGTTACACTGAAGCTTTCTTT

clone size: -
D gene: -
V gene: TRBV4-1
J gene: TRBJ1-6
CDR3 protein: CASSREGGTGISPLHF
CDR3 DNA: TGCGCCAGCAGCCGAGAGGGGGGTACAGGGATTTCACCCCTCCACTTT

clone size: -
D gene: -
V gene: TRBV12-3/TRBV12-4
J gene: TRBJ2-2
CDR3 protein: CASRRNTGELFF
CDR3 DNA: TGTGCCAGCAGACGGAATACCGGGGAGCTGTTTTTT

clone size: -
D gene: -
V gene: TRBV14
J gene: TRBJ2-3
CDR3 protein: CASSQRVGGGGVDTQYF
CDR3 DNA: TGTGCCAGCAGCCAGAGGGTCGGCGGGGGCGGCGTGGATACGCAGTATTTT

clone size: -
D gene: -
V gene: TRBV12-5
J gene: TRBJ1-5
CDR3 protein: CASGLVRVEGPGMDQPQHF
CDR3 DNA: TGTGCTAGTGGTTTGGTACGAGTTGAGGGCCCCGGGATGGATCAGCCCCAGCATTTT

clone size: once
D gene: -
V gene: TRBV30
J gene: TRBJ1-1
CDR3 protein: CAWSVGFLQFNTEAFF
CDR3 DNA: TGTGCCTGGAGTGTAGGCTTTTTGCAGTTCAACACTGAAGCTTTCTTT

clone size: -
D gene: -
V gene: TRBV7-2
J gene: TRBJ1-6
CDR3 protein: CASSFGGSRGYNSPLHF
CDR3 DNA: TGTGCCAGCAGCTTCGGCGGATCGAGGGGATATAATTCACCCCTCCACTTT

clone size: once
D gene: -
V gene: TRBV5-3
J gene: TRBJ2-1
CDR3 protein: CARSWSYSSYNEQFF
CDR3 DNA: TGTGCCAGAAGCTGGTCCTATAGCTCCTACAATGAGCAGTTCTTC

clone size: -
D gene: -
V gene: TRBV24-1
J gene: TRBJ1-2
CDR3 protein: CATSPDGNYGYTF
CDR3 DNA: TGTGCCACCAGTCCGGACGGAAACTATGGCTACACCTTC